A selection of T cell receptor beta chains follows, all from one sample in a study of vaccination effects on CD4 cells after COVID-19. What these receptors recognize is not known. Sequenced by immunoSEQ multiplex PCR; TCRdb stores in-frame clones only, minus some. The sample yields fewer than 70,000 clones, 80% seen once. Source: CD4+ T cells from PBMCs cultured with SARS-CoV-2 spike peptides, taken before COVID-19 vaccination. These receptors came from a human donor who received a COVID-19 vaccine. CDR3s include the opening cysteine and the closing phenylalanine or tryptophan. A D gene is named only where the DNA matches it firmly. Expanded clones get a size class; other rows say once, few or many, or leave the size out.

NA TRBJ1-1 15 NA TRBV6-2/TRBV6-3 CASSKTGGSHTEAFF TGTGCCAGCAGTAAGACAGGTGGTTCTCACACTGAAGCTTTCTTT
once TRBJ2-2 15 TRBD1 TRBV5-8 CASRVTGGAVGELFF TGTGCCAGCAGGGTTACAGGGGGCGCCGTCGGGGAGCTGTTTTTT
NA TRBJ2-1 17 NA TRBV6-2/TRBV6-3 CASSYRLGGRSYNEQFF TGTGCCAGCAGTTACCGCCTGGGGGGGCGATCCTACAATGAGCAGTTCTTC
NA TRBJ1-1 15 TRBD1 TRBV5-1 CASSLTGGPNTEAFF TGCGCCAGCAGCCTGACAGGGGGCCCGAACACTGAAGCTTTCTTT
few TRBJ1-5 15 TRBD1 TRBV2 CASSKGQGLSSPQHF TGTGCCAGCAGTAAGGGACAGGGTTTATCATCGCCCCAGCATTTT
NA TRBJ2-2 16 NA TRBV3-1/TRBV3-2 CASSQESVGNTGELFF TGTGCCAGCAGCCAAGAGTCGGTGGGGAACACCGGGGAGCTGTTTTTT
NA TRBJ2-2 13 NA TRBV11-3 CASSYTRTGELFF TGTGCCAGCAGCTACACTAGGACCGGGGAGCTGTTTTTT
NA TRBJ1-2 13 NA TRBV6-2/TRBV6-3 CASSYSASPGYTF TGTGCCAGCAGTTATTCGGCCTCGCCCGGCTACACCTTC
NA TRBJ2-3 14 NA TRBV5-1 CASSTAGATDTQYF TGCGCCAGCAGCACGGCGGGGGCTACAGATACGCAGTATTTT
NA TRBJ1-1 15 TRBD1 TRBV11-2 CASSPGGQGVTEAFF TGTGCCAGCAGCCCGGGTGGGCAGGGGGTAACTGAAGCTTTCTTT
NA TRBJ1-2 12 NA TRBV2 CASSRTRDGYTF TGTGCCAGCAGTAGGACACGAGATGGCTACACCTTC
NA TRBJ1-2 16 TRBD1 TRBV7-9 CASSLAGGTGGDGYTF TGTGCCAGCAGCTTAGCGGGGGGGACAGGGGGCGATGGCTACACCTTC
NA TRBJ1-5 12 NA TRBV19 CASTAGLQPQHF TGTGCCAGTACGGCGGGTTTACAGCCCCAGCATTTT
NA TRBJ2-5 16 TRBD2 TRBV7-2 CASSLLAGGLQETQYF TGTGCCAGCAGCTTACTAGCGGGGGGGCTTCAAGAGACCCAGTACTTC
NA TRBJ1-1 11 NA TRBV13 CASSQGYEAFF TGTGCCAGCAGCCAAGGGTATGAAGCTTTCTTT
NA TRBJ1-5 12 NA TRBV29-1 CSVGGAGQPQHF TGCAGCGTTGGAGGCGCGGGTCAGCCCCAGCATTTT
NA TRBJ1-3 17 NA TRBV15 CATSRGIQGGTGNTIYF TGTGCCACCAGCAGAGGAATTCAGGGAGGTACTGGAAACACCATATATTTT
NA TRBJ1-2 15 NA TRBV19 CASSTPRGRDYGYTF TGTGCCAGTAGTACCCCACGGGGGAGGGACTATGGCTACACCTTC
NA TRBJ1-6 15 NA TRBV7-9 CASNHGGGNNSPLHF TGTGCCAGCAATCACGGTGGGGGAAATAATTCACCCCTCCACTTT
NA TRBJ2-5 15 NA TRBV5-6 CASSSGLGAQETQYF TGTGCCAGCAGCTCGGGGCTCGGGGCCCAGGAGACCCAGTACTTC
NA TRBJ1-2 14 NA TRBV5-1 CASSLFPGNYGYTF TGCGCCAGCAGCTTGTTCCCGGGTAACTATGGCTACACCTTC
NA TRBJ2-2 15 TRBD2 TRBV30 CAWTSGGAPTGELFF TGTGCCTGGACTAGCGGGGGGGCCCCCACCGGGGAGCTGTTTTTT
NA TRBJ1-3 17 NA TRBV3-1/TRBV3-2 CASSPGRALFSGNTIYF TGTGCCAGCAGCCCCGGACGAGCTTTGTTCTCTGGAAACACCATATATTTT
once TRBJ2-4 13 NA TRBV12-3/TRBV12-4 CASNTGLLNIQYF TGTGCCAGCAATACAGGGTTACTAAACATTCAGTACTTC
NA TRBJ2-1 17 TRBD2 TRBV4-1 CASSQPLAGGSYNEQFF TGCGCCAGCAGCCAACCTCTAGCGGGGGGTTCCTACAATGAGCAGTTCTTC
NA TRBJ1-2 13 TRBD1 TRBV2 CASSYTGVSGYTF TGTGCCAGCAGTTATACAGGGGTCTCTGGCTACACCTTC
NA TRBJ2-5 17 TRBD1 TRBV5-8 CASPSRPGQGVQETQYF TGTGCCAGCCCCTCGAGGCCCGGACAGGGGGTCCAAGAGACCCAGTACTTC
NA TRBJ2-5 15 TRBD2 TRBV10-3 CAIRGLAGGLETQYF TGTGCCATCAGGGGACTAGCGGGGGGCTTAGAGACCCAGTACTTC
NA TRBJ2-1 18 TRBD2 TRBV7-3 CASSPRLAGEAGDNEQFF TGTGCCAGCAGCCCGAGACTAGCGGGGGAGGCAGGTGACAATGAGCAGTTCTTC
NA TRBJ1-5 13 NA TRBV7-3 CASSGDINQPQHF TGTGCCAGCAGTGGGGACATAAATCAGCCCCAGCATTTT
NA TRBJ2-1 14 NA TRBV24-1 CATRAPSGNNEQFF TGTGCCACCAGGGCCCCTTCGGGAAACAATGAGCAGTTCTTC
NA TRBJ1-6 15 NA TRBV19 CATQGRGAYNSPLHF TGTGCCACCCAGGGCAGGGGCGCCTATAATTCACCCCTCCACTTT